The present entry profiles one T cell receptor beta chain with its context. This specimen belongs to a study of long-term antiretroviral therapy in people with HIV. The CDR3 consists of 15 residues. The J segment lost 3 bases and the V segment lost 4 bases, leaving 0 bases of the junction unmatched. Germline loops: CDR1 SGHTA, CDR2 FQGNSA. Survey-level immunoSEQ v3.0 assays were run. Each sample aimed for about 40,000-50,000 sequenced T-cell genomes. The data were produced by immunoSEQ multiplex PCR, yet TCRdb's version contains in-frame clones alone and is incomplete. The table has some 28,000 clones, more than 90% seen once; the top ten hold roughly 8%.

The source material was unsorted PBMCs, sampled approximately 6.3 years after starting antiretroviral therapy. This rearrangement joins TRBV7-2 to TRBJ2-1; TRBD2 matches at 13 bases. This sequence was found in a man aged 25 to 40 with HIV. This CDR3 is CASSWTSGGYNEQFF. The CDR3 region has the DNA TGTGCCAGCAGCTGGACTAGCGGGGGCTACAATGAGCAGTTCTTC.